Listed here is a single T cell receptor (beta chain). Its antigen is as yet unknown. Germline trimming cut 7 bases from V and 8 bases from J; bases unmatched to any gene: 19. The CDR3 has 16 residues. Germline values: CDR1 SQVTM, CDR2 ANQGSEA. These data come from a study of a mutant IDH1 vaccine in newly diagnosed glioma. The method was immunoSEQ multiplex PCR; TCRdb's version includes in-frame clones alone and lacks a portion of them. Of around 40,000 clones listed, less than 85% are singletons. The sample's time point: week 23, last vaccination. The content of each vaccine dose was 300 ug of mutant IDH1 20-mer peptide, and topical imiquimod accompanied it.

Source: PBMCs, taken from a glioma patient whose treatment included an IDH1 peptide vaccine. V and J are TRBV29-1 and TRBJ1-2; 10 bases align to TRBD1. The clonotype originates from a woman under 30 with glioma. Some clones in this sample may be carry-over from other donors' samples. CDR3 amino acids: CSALQADATGGRGYTF. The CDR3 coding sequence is TGCAGCGCTCTCCAAGCAGATGCGACAGGGGGCCGGGGCTACACCTTC.